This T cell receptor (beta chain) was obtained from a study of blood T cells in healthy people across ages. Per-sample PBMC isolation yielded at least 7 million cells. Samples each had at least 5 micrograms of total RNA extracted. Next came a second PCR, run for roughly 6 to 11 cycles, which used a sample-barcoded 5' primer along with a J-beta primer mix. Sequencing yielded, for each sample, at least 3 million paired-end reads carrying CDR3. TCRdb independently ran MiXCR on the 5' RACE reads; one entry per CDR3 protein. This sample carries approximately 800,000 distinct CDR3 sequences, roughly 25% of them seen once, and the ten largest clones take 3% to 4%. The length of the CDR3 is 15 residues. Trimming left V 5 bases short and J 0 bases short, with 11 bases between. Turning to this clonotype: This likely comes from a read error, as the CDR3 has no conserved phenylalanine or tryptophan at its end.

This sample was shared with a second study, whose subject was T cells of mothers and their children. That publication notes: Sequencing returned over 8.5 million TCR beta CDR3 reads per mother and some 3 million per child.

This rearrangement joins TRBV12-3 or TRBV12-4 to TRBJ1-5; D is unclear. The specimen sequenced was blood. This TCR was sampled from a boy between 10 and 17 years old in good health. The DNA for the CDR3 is TGTGCCAGCAGTCTTGGGGAGAATAGCAATCAGCCCCAGCATCTT. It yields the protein CASSLGENSNQPQHL.